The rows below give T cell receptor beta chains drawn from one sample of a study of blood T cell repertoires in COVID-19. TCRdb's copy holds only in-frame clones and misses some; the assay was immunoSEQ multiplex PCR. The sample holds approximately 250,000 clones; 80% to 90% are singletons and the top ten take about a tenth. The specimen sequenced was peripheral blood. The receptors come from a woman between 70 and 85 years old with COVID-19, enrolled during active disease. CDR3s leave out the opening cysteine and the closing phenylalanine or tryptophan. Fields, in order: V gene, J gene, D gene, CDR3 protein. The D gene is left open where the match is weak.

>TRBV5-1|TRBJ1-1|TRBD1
ASSLDRQGWNTEAF
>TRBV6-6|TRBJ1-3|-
ASSPPVSGNTIY
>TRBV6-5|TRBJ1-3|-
ASMTPGAPGNTIY
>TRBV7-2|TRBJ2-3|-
ASSKPVTDTQY
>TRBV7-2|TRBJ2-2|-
ASIGRANTGELF
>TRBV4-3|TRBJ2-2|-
ASSQDPSAGELF
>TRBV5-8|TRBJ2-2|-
ASSTLAAPGTGELF
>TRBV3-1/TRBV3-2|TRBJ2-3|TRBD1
ASRRTGSTDTQY
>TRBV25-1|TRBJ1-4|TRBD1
ASRTGGGEKLF
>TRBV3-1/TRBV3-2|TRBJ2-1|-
ASSQGLSLPYNEQF
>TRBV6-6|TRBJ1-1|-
ASSYVGRDTEAF
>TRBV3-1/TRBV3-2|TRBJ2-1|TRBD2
ASSQETSGRTYNEQF
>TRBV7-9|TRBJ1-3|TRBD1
ASSSTDRSTGNTIY
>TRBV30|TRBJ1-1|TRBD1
AWSGPGTGKNTEAF
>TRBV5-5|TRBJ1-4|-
ASSVGHLGGEKLF
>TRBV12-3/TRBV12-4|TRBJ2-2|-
ASSLGGGELF
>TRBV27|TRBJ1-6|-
ASSLGETSYNSPLH
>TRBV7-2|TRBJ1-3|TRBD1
ASSLTMTGIGNTIY
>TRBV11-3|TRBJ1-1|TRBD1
ASSDPGDRVNTEAF
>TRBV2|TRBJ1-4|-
ASSLFPLRGNEKLF
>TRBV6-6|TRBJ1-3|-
ATLPASKPGNTIY
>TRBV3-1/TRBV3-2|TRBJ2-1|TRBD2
ASSPGAGGLGYNEQF
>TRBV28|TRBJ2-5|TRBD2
ASRGLVETQY
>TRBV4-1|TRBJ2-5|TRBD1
ASSPKGDREETQY
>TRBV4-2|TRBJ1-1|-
ASSQEITVNTEAF
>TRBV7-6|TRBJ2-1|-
ASSPPTGPRYNEQF
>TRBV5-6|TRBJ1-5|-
ASSSLDSPNQPQH